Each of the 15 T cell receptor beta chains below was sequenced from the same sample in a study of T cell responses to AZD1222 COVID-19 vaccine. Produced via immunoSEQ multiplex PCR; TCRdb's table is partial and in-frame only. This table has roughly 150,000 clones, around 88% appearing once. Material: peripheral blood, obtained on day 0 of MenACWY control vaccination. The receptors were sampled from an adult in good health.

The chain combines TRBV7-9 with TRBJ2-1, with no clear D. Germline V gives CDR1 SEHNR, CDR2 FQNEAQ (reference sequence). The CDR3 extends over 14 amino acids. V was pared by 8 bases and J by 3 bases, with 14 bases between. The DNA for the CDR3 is TGTGCCAGCCTTCCACTCATGAGCTACAATGAGCAGTTCTTC. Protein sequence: CASLPLMSYNEQFF.

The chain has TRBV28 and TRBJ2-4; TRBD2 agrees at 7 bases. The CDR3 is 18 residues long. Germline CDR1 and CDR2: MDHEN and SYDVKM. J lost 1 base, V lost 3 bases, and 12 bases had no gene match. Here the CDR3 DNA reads TGTGCCAGCAGTTTGCAGCGGGAAATATGGAGGGCCAAAAACATTCAGTACTTC. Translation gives CASSLQREIWRAKNIQYF.

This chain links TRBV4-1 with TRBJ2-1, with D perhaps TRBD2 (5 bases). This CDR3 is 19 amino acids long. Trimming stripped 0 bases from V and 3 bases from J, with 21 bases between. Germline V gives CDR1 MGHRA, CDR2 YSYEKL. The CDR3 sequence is CASSQEVRYARTLYNEQFF. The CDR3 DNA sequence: TGCGCCAGCAGCCAAGAGGTCCGCTACGCTAGGACTCTCTACAATGAGCAGTTCTTC.

Here the CDR3 DNA reads TGTGCCAGCAGCTTAGGAAGCAGGGCCGAGCAGTACTTC. Its protein is CASSLGSRAEQYF. This rearrangement joins TRBV11-3 to TRBJ2-7, with TRBD1 as a possible D gene (5 bases). Between the trimmed V and J ends, which lost 1 base and 6 bases, there was a span of 10 bases. CDR3 size: 13 residues. The germline V gene has CDR1 SGHNT and CDR2 YENEEA.

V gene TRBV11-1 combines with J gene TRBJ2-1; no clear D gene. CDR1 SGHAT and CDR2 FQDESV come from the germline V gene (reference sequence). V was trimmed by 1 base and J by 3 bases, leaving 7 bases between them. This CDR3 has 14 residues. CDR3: CASSLVGNYNEQFF. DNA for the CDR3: TGTGCCAGCAGCTTAGTCGGCAACTACAATGAGCAGTTCTTC.

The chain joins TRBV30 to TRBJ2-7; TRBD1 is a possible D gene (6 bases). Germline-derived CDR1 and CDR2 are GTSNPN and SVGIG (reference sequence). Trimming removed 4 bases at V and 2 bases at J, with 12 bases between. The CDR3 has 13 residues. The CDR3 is CAWTSTGTYEQYF. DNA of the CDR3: TGTGCCTGGACCTCAACAGGGACCTACGAGCAGTACTTC.

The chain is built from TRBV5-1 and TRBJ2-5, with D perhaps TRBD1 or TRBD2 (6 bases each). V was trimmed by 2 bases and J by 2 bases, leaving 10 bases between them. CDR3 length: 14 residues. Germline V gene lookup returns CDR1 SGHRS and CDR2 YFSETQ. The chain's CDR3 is CASSLGGTQETQYF. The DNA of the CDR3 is TGCGCCAGCAGCTTAGGGGGGACACAAGAGACCCAGTACTTC. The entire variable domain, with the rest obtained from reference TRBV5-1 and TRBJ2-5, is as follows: KAGVTQTPRYLIKTRGQQVTLSCSPISGHRSVSWYQQTPGQGLQFLFEYFSETQRNKGNFPGRFSGRQFSNSRSEMNVSTLELGDSALYLCASSLGGTQETQYFGPGTRLLVL.

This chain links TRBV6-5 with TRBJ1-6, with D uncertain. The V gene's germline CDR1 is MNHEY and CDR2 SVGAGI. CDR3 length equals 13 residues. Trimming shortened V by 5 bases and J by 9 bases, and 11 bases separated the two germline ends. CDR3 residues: CASSPYDFSPLHF. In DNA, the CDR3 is TGTGCCAGCAGTCCCTACGATTTTTCACCCCTCCACTTT.

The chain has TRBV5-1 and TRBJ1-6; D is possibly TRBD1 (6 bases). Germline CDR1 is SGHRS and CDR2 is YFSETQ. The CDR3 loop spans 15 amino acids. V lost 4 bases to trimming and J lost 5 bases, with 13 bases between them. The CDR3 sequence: CASSLAGGDNSPLHF. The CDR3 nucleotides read TGCGCCAGCAGCCTCGCCGGGGGCGATAATTCACCCCTCCACTTT.

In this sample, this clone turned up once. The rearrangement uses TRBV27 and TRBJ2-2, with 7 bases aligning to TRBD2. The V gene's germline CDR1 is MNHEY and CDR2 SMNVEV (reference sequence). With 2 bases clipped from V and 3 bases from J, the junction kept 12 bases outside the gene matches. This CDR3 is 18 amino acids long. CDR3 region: CASSLQRLRELYTGELFF. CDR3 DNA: TGTGCCAGCAGTTTACAGCGTCTGCGGGAGTTGTACACCGGGGAGCTGTTTTTT.

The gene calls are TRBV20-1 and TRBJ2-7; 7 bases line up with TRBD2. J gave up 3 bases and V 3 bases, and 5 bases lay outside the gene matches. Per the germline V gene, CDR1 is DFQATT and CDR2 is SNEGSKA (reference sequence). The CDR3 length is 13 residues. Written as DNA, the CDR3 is TGCAGTGCTAGTAGAACGGGAGGCTACGAGCAGTACTTC. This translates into CSASRTGGYEQYF.

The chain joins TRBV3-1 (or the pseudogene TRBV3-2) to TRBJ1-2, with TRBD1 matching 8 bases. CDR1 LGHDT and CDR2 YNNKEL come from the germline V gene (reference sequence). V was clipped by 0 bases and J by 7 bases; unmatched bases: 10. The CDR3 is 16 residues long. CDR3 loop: CASSQEASGTGGGYTF. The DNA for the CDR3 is TGTGCCAGCAGCCAAGAGGCGAGTGGAACAGGGGGTGGCTACACCTTC.

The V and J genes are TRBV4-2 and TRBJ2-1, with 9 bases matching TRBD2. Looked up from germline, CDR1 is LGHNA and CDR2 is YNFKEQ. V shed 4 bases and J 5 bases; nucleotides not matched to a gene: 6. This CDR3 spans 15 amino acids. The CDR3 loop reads CASSPRLAANNEQFF. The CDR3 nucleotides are TGTGCCAGCAGCCCACGACTAGCGGCGAACAATGAGCAGTTCTTC.

CDR3 nucleotides: TGTGCCAGCTCACCACCAAGGACAGCCGCCAGGGATGGCTACACCTTC. It specifies CASSPPRTAARDGYTF. This chain links TRBV18 with TRBJ1-2; D might be TRBD1 (6 bases). The CDR3 has 16 residues. V was pared by 0 bases and J by 6 bases, with 17 bases between. CDR1 and CDR2 (germline): KGHSH, LQKENI.

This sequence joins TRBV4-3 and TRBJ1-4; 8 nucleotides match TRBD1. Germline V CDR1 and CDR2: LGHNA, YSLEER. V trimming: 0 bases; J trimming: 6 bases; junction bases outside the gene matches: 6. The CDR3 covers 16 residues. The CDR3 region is CASSQDFQGADEKLFF. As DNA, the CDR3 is TGCGCCAGCAGCCAAGATTTTCAGGGGGCTGATGAAAAACTGTTTTTT.